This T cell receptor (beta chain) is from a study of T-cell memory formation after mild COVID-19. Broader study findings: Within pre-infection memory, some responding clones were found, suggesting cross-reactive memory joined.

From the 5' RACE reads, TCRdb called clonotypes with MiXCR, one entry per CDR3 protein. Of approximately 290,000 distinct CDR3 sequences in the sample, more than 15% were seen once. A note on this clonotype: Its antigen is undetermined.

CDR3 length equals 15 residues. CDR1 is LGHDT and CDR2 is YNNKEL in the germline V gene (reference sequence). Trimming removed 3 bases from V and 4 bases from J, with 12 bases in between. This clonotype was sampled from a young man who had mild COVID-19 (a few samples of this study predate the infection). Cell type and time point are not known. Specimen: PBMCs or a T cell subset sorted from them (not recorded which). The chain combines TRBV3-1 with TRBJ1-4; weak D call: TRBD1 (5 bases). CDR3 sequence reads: CASSHPTDRNEKLFF. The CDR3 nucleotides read TGTGCCAGCAGCCACCCGACAGACCGTAATGAAAAACTGTTTTTT.